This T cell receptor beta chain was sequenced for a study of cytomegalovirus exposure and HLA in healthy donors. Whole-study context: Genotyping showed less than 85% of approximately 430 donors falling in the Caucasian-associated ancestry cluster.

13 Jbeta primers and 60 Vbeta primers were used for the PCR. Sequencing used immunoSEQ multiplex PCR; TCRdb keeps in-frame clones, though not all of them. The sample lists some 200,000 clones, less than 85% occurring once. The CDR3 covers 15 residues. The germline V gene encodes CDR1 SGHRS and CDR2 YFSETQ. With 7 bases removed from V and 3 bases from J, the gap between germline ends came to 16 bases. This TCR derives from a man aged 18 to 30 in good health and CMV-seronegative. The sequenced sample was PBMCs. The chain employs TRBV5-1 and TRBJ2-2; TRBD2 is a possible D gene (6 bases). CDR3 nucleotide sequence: TGCGCCAGCCGTTTCGGGGGTGTGGACACCGGGGAGCTGTTTTTT. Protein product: CASRFGGVDTGELFF. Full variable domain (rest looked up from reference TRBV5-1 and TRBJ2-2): KAGVTQTPRYLIKTRGQQVTLSCSPISGHRSVSWYQQTPGQGLQFLFEYFSETQRNKGNFPGRFSGRQFSNSRSEMNVSTLELGDSALYLCASRFGGVDTGELFFGEGSRLTVL.